These 23 T cell receptor beta chains originate from one sample sequenced in a study of blood T cell repertoires in COVID-19. Repertoires were generated with immunoSEQ multiplex PCR, while TCRdb's copy carries only in-frame clones and drops some. The top ten clones hold 7% to 9% of a sample with about 120,000 clones, about nine tenths of them seen once. Sequenced: peripheral blood. All receptors come from a human donor in a cohort sampled during active COVID-19.

This clone showed up just a few times. J is TRBJ2-3 and V is TRBV10-1, with TRBD1 as a possible D gene (7 bases). Looked up from germline, CDR1 is WNHNN and CDR2 is SYGVQD (reference sequence). Trimming took 4 bases from V and 6 from J, leaving 14 bases between them. The CDR3 runs 14 residues. CDR3 region: CASSGRGRRDTQYF. CDR3 sequence (DNA): TGCGCCAGCAGTGGGAGGGGGCGCCGGGATACGCAGTATTTT.

V usage is TRBV3-1 (or the pseudogene TRBV3-2) and J usage is TRBJ2-1, with 10 bases identical to TRBD2. CDR3 size: 18 residues. The junction had 6 bases not matched to a gene; V was cut back by 0 bases and J by 1 base. CDR1 and CDR2 from the germline V gene are LGHDT and YNNKEL (reference sequence). The chain's CDR3 is CASSQEWKRGGSYNEQFF. CDR3 nucleotides: TGTGCCAGCAGCCAAGAGTGGAAGCGGGGGGGGTCCTACAATGAGCAGTTCTTC.

This sequence joins TRBV28 and TRBJ2-5; 10 bases match TRBD2. Trimming cost V 6 bases and J 5 bases; bases outside gene matches: 9. This CDR3 comprises 15 residues. Germline V lookup: CDR1 MDHEN, CDR2 SYDVKM. CDR3 DNA sequence: TGTGCCAGCAGCACTATAGCGGGAGGAAGGGAGACCCAGTACTTC. Its translation: CASSTIAGGRETQYF.

V gene TRBV6-2 or TRBV6-3 combines with J gene TRBJ2-3; tentatively, D is TRBD2 (5 bases). The V end lost 4 bases, the J end lost 0 bases, and 17 bases lay between the germline ends. CDR1 and CDR2 (germline): MNHEY, SVGEGT. CDR3 length equals 17 residues. CDR3 protein: CASSFPTSPGSTDTQYF. The CDR3 coding sequence is TGTGCCAGCAGTTTCCCAACCTCTCCGGGGAGCACAGATACGCAGTATTTT.

V is TRBV7-2 and J is TRBJ2-1; the match to TRBD1 covers 8 bases. CDR1 and CDR2 (germline): SGHTA, FQGNSA. The CDR3 is made up of 14 amino acids. Trimming took 1 base from V and 4 from J; bases not matched to a gene: 0. The CDR3 is CASSLGQGYNEQFF. The CDR3 nucleotides are TGTGCCAGCAGCTTAGGACAGGGGTACAATGAGCAGTTCTTC.

The CDR3 protein is CASSQTGTLTTDTQYF. CDR3 in DNA: TGTGCCAGCAGCCAGACAGGAACTTTGACCACAGATACGCAGTATTTT. The genes are TRBV11-1 and TRBJ2-3, with TRBD1 as a possible D gene (6 bases). Trimming shortened V by 5 bases and J by 2 bases, and 17 bases separated the two germline ends. The germline V gene has CDR1 SGHAT and CDR2 FQDESV (reference sequence). The CDR3 has 16 residues.

The chain is built from TRBV5-4 and TRBJ2-7; D is unresolved. V was trimmed by 1 base and J by 1 base, leaving 6 bases between them. The CDR3 covers 13 residues. Germline CDR1 is SGHNT and CDR2 is YYREEE (reference sequence). The CDR3 here is CASSLKQSYEQYF. The CDR3 coding sequence is TGTGCCAGCAGCTTGAAACAGTCCTACGAGCAGTACTTC.

In DNA, the CDR3 is TGTGCCAGCAGTATACAGGGGTCCAATCAGCCCCAGCATTTT. Protein product: CASSIQGSNQPQHF. The chain uses TRBV6-5 and TRBJ1-5, with 7 bases identical to TRBD1. The CDR3 runs to 14 residues. With 5 bases clipped from V and 3 bases from J, the junction kept 4 bases outside the gene matches. The germline V gene has CDR1 MNHEY and CDR2 SVGAGI.

The V gene is TRBV19, the J gene TRBJ1-6; D call uncertain. The CDR3 sequence is 15 residues long. Germline-derived CDR1 and CDR2 are LNHDA and SQIVND (reference sequence). The ends were cut back, 2 bases at V and 6 bases at J, with 11 bases in the middle. The CDR3 DNA sequence: TGTGCCAGTAGTATACTCCGAAGAGCTAATTCACCCCTCCACTTT. This translates into CASSILRRANSPLHF.

In DNA, the CDR3 is TGCGCCAGCAGCTCTCAGGGGGCGCCCAACAATGAGCAGTTCTTC. The encoded protein is CASSSQGAPNNEQFF. The chain employs TRBV5-1 and TRBJ2-1, with 8 bases aligning to TRBD1. V shed 3 bases, J shed 5 bases, and the junction held 7 bases outside the gene matches. The CDR3 contains 15 residues. From germline, CDR1 is SGHRS and CDR2 YFSETQ.

This rearrangement joins TRBV7-6 to TRBJ2-5; tentatively, D is TRBD1 (6 bases). The V gene lost 4 bases and the J gene lost 6 bases, with 18 bases spanning the gap. The germline CDR1 and CDR2 sequences are SGHVS and FNYEAQ. The CDR3 is 15 residues long. The CDR3 protein is CASSSRTADTQTQYF. The CDR3 DNA sequence: TGTGCCAGCAGCTCGCGGACAGCAGACACTCAGACCCAGTACTTC.

In its sample, this clone was seen once. V usage is TRBV5-1 and J usage is TRBJ2-2; 9 bases map to TRBD2. Trimming cost V 6 bases and J 0 bases; bases outside gene matches: 6. CDR1 and CDR2 from the germline V gene are SGHRS and YFSETQ. The CDR3 length is 16 residues. The CDR3 bases are TGCGCCAGCACCCCGCGGGGGGGGTCGAACACCGGGGAGCTGTTTTTT. The encoded protein is CASTPRGGSNTGELFF.

This chain uses TRBV29-1 with TRBJ1-5; D remains ambiguous. This CDR3 contains 11 residues. CDR1 and CDR2 from the germline V gene are SQVTM and ANQGSEA. The V gene lost 4 bases and the J gene lost 4 bases, with 5 bases spanning the gap. This CDR3 is CSVGSNQPQHF. The DNA for the CDR3 is TGCAGCGTTGGTTCAAATCAGCCCCAGCATTTT.

The chain links TRBV14 to TRBJ1-6, with a weak D call TRBD1 (6 bases). The germline V gene has CDR1 SGHDN and CDR2 FVKESK. This CDR3 has 14 amino acids. V was clipped by 4 bases and J by 7 bases, with 11 bases between them. The CDR3 reads CASSRQDWNSPLHF. The CDR3 DNA reads TGTGCCAGCAGCCGACAGGATTGGAATTCACCCCTCCACTTT.

The genes are TRBV10-2 and TRBJ1-2; the D gene is possibly TRBD1 (5 bases). Germline CDR1 and CDR2: WSHSY and SAAADI. The V gene lost 7 bases and the J gene lost 7 bases, with 16 bases spanning the gap. This CDR3 is built from 13 residues. The CDR3 nucleotides read TGCGCCAGCAATACAGGTTACGGATCTGGCTACACCTTC. It yields the protein CASNTGYGSGYTF.

This clone was observed a single time. The chain joins TRBV7-9 to TRBJ2-1, with a weak D call TRBD1 (6 bases). Per the germline V gene, CDR1 is SEHNR and CDR2 is FQNEAQ (reference sequence). Trimming cost V 5 bases and J 5 bases, with 16 bases left between them. This CDR3 has 15 residues. The DNA of the CDR3 is TGTGCCAGCAGCCGCCCCGAGGACAGCCACAATGAGCAGTTCTTC. As protein: CASSRPEDSHNEQFF.

A note on this clone: Other nucleotide sequences from this sample produce the same CDR3. The chain couples TRBV7-2 to TRBJ2-5; unclear D gene. The CDR3 contains 14 residues. V gave up 2 bases and J gave up 2 bases, with 9 bases separating them. Germline CDR1 SGHTA, CDR2 FQGNSA. CDR3 in DNA: TGTGCCAGCAGCTTAAGGTCGGGTCAAGAGACCCAGTACTTC. Translating it yields CASSLRSGQETQYF.

This clone has only one observation. The V gene is TRBV27, the J gene TRBJ2-3, with a tentative D call TRBD1 (5 bases). The length of the CDR3 is 17 residues. V was trimmed by 8 bases and J by 2 bases, leaving 23 bases between them. Germline V gene sequence: CDR1 MNHEY, CDR2 SMNVEV (reference sequence). The CDR3 bases are TGTGCCAGCTCCTACTGGACACCTAAGTTCCTCACAGATACGCAGTATTTT. Translation gives CASSYWTPKFLTDTQYF.

J is TRBJ2-7 and V is TRBV7-9, with a weak D call TRBD2 (6 bases). The CDR3 contains 15 residues. Germline lookup yields CDR1 SEHNR and CDR2 FQNEAQ (reference sequence). Between the trimmed V and J ends, which lost 1 base and 0 bases, there was a span of 10 bases. CDR3 bases: TGTGCCAGCAGCTTAGGCGACGGGAGCTCCTACGAGCAGTACTTC. Translating gives CASSLGDGSSYEQYF.

The chain couples TRBV5-1 to TRBJ2-1; TRBD2 matches at 7 bases. CDR1 SGHRS and CDR2 YFSETQ come from the germline V gene. J lost 4 bases, V lost 1 base, and 8 bases had no gene match. This CDR3 comprises 16 residues. The CDR3 DNA reads as TGCGCCAGCAGCTTGTCCGGCGGGGGTATATACAATGAGCAGTTCTTC. Translation: CASSLSGGGIYNEQFF.

The V and J genes are TRBV2 and TRBJ2-1, with TRBD2 identical over 16 bases. This CDR3 has 18 residues. After removal of 6 bases from V and 6 bases from J, the junction contained 11 bases not matched to a gene. CDR1 and CDR2 (germline): SNHLY, FYNNEI. CDR3 DNA sequence: TGTGCCAGCAGCGGGACTAGCGGGAGGGCCACTTTTGGCAATGAGCAGTTCTTC. Its translation is CASSGTSGRATFGNEQFF.

This rearrangement joins TRBV28 to TRBJ2-2; 13 positions agree with TRBD2. Germline V CDR1 and CDR2: MDHEN, SYDVKM. With 4 bases clipped from V and 13 bases from J, the junction kept 3 bases outside the gene matches. There are 13 residues in the CDR3. The CDR3 nucleotides read TGTGCCAGCAGTTCAGGGACTAGCGGGACGCTGTTTTTT. Its translation: CASSSGTSGTLFF.

This chain uses TRBV7-2 with TRBJ1-1; a weak D match, TRBD1 (5 bases). This CDR3 is 13 amino acids long. The germline CDR1 and CDR2 sequences are SGHTA and FQGNSA. Trimming shortened V by 3 bases and J by 3 bases, and 8 bases separated the two germline ends. CDR3 sequence reads: CASSFSGYTEAFF. The DNA of the CDR3 is TGTGCCAGCAGCTTCTCAGGGTACACTGAAGCTTTCTTT.